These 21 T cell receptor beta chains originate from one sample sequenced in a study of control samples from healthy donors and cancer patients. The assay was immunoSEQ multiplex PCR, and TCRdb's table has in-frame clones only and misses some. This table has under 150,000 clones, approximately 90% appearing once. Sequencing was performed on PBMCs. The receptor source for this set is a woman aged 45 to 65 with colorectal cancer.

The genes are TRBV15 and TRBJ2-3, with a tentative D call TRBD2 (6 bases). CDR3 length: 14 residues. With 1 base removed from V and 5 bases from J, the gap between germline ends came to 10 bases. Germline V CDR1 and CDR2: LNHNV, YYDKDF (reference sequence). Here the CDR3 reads CATSRGLAQDTQYF. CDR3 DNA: TGTGCCACCAGCAGAGGCCTAGCGCAAGATACGCAGTATTTT.

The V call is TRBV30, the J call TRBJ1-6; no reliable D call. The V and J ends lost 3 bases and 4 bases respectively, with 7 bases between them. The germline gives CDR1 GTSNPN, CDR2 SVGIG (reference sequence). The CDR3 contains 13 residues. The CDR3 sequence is CAWRTDYNSPLHF. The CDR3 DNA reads TGTGCCTGGAGAACGGATTATAATTCACCCCTCCACTTT.

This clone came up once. CDR3 loop: CASSPAIRLPTGNQPQHF. CDR3 DNA sequence: TGTGCCAGCAGCCCCGCAATTAGGCTTCCGACAGGCAATCAGCCCCAGCATTTT. This chain joins TRBV6-2 or TRBV6-3 and TRBJ1-5, with TRBD1 as a possible D gene (5 bases). Per germline, CDR1 MNHEY and CDR2 SVGEGT. V was shortened by 6 bases and J by 2 bases, with 23 bases between the two germline ends. This CDR3 has 18 residues.

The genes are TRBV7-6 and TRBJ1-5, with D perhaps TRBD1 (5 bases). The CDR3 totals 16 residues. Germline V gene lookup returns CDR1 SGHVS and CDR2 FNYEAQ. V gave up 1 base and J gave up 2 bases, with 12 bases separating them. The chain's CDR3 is CASSLVRDRRNQPQHF. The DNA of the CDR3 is TGTGCCAGCAGCTTAGTACGTGACAGACGCAATCAGCCCCAGCATTTT.

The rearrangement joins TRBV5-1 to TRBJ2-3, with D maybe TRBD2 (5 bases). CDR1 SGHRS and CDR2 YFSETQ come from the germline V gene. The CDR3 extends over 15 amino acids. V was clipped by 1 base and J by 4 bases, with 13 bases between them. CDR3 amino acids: CASSLYPAVADTQYF. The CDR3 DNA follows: TGCGCCAGCAGCTTGTACCCAGCGGTGGCAGATACGCAGTATTTT.

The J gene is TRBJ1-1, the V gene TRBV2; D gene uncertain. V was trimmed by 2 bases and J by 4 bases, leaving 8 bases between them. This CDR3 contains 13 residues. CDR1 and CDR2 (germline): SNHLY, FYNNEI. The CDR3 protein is CASSEMGSTEAFF. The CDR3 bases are TGTGCCAGCAGTGAAATGGGGAGCACTGAAGCTTTCTTT.

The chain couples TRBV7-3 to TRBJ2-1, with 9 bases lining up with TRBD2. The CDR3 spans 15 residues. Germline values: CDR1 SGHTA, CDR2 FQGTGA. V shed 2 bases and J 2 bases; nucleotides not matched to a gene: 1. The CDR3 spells CASSLAGGPYNEQFF. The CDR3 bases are TGTGCCAGCAGCTTAGCGGGGGGGCCCTACAATGAGCAGTTCTTC.

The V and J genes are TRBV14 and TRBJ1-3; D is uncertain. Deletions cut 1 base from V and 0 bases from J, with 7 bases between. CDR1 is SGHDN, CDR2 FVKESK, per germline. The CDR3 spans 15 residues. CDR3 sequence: CASSQVADSGNTIYF. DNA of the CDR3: TGTGCCAGCAGCCAAGTGGCTGACTCTGGAAACACCATATATTTT. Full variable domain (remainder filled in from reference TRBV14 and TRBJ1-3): EAGVTQFPSHSVIEKGQTVTLRCDPISGHDNLYWYRRVMGKEIKFLLHFVKESKQDESGMPNNRFLAERTGGTYSTLKVQPAELEDSGVYFCASSQVADSGNTIYFGEGSWLTVV.

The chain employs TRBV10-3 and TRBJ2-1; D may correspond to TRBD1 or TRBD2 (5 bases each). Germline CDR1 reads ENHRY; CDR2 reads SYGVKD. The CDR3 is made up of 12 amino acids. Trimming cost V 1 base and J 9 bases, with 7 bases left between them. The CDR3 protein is CAISEFGGEQFF. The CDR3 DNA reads TGTGCCATCAGTGAGTTTGGGGGTGAGCAGTTCTTC.

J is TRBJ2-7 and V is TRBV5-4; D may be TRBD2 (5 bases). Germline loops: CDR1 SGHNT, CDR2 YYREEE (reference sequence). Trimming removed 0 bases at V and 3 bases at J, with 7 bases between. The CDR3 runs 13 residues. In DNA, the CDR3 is TGTGCCAGCAGCTTGGGACTAAACTACGAGCAGTACTTC. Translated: CASSLGLNYEQYF.

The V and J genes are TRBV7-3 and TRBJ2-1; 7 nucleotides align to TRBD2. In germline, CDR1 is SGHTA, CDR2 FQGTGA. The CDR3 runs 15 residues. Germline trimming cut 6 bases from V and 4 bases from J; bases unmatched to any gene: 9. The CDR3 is CASSAEERGYNEQFF. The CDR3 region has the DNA TGTGCCAGCAGTGCCGAGGAGCGGGGTTACAATGAGCAGTTCTTC.

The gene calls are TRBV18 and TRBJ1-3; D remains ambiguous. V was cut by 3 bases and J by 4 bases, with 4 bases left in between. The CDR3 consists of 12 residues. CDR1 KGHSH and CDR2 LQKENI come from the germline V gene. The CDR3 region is CASSPPGNTIYF. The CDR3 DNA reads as TGTGCCAGCTCACCGCCAGGAAACACCATATATTTT.

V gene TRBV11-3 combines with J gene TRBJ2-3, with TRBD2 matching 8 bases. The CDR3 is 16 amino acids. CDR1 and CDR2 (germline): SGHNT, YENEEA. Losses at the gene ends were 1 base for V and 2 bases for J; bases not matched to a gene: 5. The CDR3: CASSLGAGGDTDTQYF. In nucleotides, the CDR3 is TGTGCCAGCAGCTTAGGGGCGGGAGGAGACACAGATACGCAGTATTTT. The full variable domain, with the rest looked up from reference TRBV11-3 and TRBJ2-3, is EAGVVQSPRYKIIEKKQPVAFWCNPISGHNTLYWYLQNLGQGPELLIRYENEEAVDDSQLPKDRFSAERLKGVDSTLKIQPAELGDSAVYLCASSLGAGGDTDTQYFGPGTRLTVL.

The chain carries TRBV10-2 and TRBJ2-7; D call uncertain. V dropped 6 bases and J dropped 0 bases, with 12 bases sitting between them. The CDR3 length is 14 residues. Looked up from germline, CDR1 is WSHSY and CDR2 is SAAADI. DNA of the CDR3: TGCGCCAGCAGGCTCCATCCCACCTCCTACGAGCAGTACTTC. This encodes CASRLHPTSYEQYF.

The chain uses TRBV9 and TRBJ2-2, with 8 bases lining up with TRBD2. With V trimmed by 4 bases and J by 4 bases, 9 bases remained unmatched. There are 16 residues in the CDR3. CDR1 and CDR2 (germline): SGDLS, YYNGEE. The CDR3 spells CASSRGLANPTGELFF. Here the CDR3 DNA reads TGTGCCAGCAGCCGTGGACTAGCTAATCCCACCGGGGAGCTGTTTTTT. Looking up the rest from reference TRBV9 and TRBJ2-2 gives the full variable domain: DSGVTQTPKHLITATGQRVTLRCSPRSGDLSVYWYQQSLDQGLQFLIQYYNGEERAKGNILERFSAQQFPDLHSELNLSSLELGDSALYFCASSRGLANPTGELFFGEGSRLTVL.

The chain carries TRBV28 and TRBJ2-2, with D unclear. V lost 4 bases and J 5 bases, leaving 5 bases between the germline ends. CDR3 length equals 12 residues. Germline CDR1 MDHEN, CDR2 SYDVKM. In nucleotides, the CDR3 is TGTGCCAGCAGTTCTGGTACCGGGGAGCTGTTTTTT. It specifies CASSSGTGELFF.

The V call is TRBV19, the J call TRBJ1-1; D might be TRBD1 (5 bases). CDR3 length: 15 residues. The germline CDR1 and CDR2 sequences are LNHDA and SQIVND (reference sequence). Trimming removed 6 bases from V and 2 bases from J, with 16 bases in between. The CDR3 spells CASSLTGTPNTEAFF. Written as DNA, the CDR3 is TGTGCCAGTAGCCTGACCGGGACTCCCAACACTGAAGCTTTCTTT.

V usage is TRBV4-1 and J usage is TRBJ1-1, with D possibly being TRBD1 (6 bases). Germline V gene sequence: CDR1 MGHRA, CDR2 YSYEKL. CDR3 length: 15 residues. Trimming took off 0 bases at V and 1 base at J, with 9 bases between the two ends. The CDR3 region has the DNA TGCGCCAGCAGCCAAGACCCAGGGGCGAACACTGAAGCTTTCTTT. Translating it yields CASSQDPGANTEAFF.

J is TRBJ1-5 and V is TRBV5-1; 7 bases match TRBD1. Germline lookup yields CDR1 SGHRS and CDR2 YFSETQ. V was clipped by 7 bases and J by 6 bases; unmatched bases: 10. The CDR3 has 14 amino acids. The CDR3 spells CASAPRQGLQPQHF. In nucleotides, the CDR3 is TGCGCCAGCGCTCCGAGACAGGGCCTTCAGCCCCAGCATTTT.

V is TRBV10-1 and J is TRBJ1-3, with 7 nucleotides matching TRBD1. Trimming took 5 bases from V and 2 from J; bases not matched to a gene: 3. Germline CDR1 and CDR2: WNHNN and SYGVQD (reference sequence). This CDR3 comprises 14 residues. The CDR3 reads CASSLDRAGNTIYF. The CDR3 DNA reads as TGCGCCAGCAGTCTCGACAGGGCTGGAAACACCATATATTTT.

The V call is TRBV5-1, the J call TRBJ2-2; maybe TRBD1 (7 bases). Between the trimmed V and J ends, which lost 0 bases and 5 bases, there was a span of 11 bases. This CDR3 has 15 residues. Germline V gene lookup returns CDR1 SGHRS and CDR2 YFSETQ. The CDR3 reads CASSLDAGGTGELFF. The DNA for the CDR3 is TGCGCCAGCAGCTTGGATGCAGGGGGGACCGGGGAGCTGTTTTTT.